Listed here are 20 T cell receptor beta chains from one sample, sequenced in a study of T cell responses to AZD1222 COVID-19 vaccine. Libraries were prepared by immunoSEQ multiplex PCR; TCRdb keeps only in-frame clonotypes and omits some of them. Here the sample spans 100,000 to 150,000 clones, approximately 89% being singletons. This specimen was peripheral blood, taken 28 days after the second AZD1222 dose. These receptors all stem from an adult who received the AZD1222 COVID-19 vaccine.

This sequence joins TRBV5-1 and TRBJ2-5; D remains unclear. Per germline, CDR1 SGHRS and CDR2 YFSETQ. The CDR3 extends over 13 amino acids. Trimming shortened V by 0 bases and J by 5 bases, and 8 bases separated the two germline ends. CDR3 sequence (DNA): TGCGCCAGCAGCTTGGCAGGTCGGGAGACCCAGTACTTC. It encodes CASSLAGRETQYF.

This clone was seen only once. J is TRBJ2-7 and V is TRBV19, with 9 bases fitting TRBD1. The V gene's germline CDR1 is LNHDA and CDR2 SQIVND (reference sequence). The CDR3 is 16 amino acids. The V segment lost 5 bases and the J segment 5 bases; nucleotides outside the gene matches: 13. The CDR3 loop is CASSPTGGTVRNEQYF. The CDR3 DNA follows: TGTGCCAGTAGTCCAACAGGGGGCACCGTTCGCAACGAGCAGTACTTC.

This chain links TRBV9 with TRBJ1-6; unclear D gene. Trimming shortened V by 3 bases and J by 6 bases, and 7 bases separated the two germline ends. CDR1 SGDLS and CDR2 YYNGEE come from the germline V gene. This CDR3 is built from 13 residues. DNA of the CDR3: TGTGCCAGCAGCGGCGGATTTAATTCACCCCTCCACTTT. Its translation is CASSGGFNSPLHF.

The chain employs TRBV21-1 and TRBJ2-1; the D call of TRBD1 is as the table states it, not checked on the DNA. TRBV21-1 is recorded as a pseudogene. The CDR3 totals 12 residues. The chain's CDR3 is CASSRRRVNEFF. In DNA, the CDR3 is TGTGCCAGCAGCAGGCGCAGGGTAAATGAGTTCTTC.

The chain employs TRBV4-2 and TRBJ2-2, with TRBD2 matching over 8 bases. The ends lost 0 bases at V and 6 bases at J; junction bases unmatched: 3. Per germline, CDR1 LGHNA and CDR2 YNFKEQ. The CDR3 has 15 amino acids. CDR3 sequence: CASSQDTGGAGELFF. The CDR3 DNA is TGTGCCAGCAGCCAAGATACGGGGGGGGCCGGGGAGCTGTTTTTT.

CDR3 bases: TGTGCCAGCAGCCCGGCCGGGGGTTACAATCAGCCCCAGCATTTT. This codes for CASSPAGGYNQPQHF. This chain joins TRBV27 and TRBJ1-5, with D maybe TRBD1 (5 bases). This CDR3 has 15 amino acids. Germline-derived CDR1 and CDR2 are MNHEY and SMNVEV (reference sequence). V was trimmed by 6 bases and J by 3 bases, leaving 15 bases between them.

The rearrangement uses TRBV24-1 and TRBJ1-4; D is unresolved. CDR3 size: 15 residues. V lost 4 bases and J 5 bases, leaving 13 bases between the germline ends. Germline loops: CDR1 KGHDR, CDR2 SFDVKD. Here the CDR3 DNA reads TGTGCCACCAGTGAAACCAGGTCGCCGAATGAAAAACTGTTTTTT. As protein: CATSETRSPNEKLFF.

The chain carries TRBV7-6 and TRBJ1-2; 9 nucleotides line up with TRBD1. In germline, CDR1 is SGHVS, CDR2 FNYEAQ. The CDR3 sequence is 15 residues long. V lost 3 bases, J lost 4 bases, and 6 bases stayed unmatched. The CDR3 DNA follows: TGTGCCAGCAGCTTTACCACAGGGGGCGGCTATGGCTACACCTTC. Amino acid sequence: CASSFTTGGGYGYTF.

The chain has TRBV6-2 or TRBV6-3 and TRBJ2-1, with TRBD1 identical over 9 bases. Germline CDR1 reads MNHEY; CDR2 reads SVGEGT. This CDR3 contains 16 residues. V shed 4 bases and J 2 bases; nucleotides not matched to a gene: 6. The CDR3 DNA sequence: TGTGCCAGCAGTTCCGGACAGGGGCAGACCTACAATGAGCAGTTCTTC. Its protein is CASSSGQGQTYNEQFF.

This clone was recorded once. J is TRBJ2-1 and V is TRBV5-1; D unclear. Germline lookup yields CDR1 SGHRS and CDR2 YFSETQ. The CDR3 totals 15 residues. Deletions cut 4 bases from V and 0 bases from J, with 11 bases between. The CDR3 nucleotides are TGCGCCAGCAGCCTAGTTGACCGCTCCTACAATGAGCAGTTCTTC. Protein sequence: CASSLVDRSYNEQFF.

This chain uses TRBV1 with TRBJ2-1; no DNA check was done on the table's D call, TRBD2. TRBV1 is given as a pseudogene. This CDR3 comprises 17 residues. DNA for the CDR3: TGCACCAGCAGCATGGGACTAGCGGGGAGCTCCTACAATGAGCAGTTCTTC. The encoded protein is CTSSMGLAGSSYNEQFF.

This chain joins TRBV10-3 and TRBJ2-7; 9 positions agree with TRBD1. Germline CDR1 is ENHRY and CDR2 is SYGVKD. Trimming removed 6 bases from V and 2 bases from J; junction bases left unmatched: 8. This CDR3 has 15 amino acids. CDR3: CAISPGQGGTYEQYF. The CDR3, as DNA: TGTGCCATCAGCCCGGGACAGGGTGGGACCTACGAGCAGTACTTC.

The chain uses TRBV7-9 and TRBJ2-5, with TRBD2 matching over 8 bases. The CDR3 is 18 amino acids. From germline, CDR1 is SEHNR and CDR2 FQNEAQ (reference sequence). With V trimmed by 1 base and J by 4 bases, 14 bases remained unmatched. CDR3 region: CASSLGASGGDILETQYF. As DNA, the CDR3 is TGTGCCAGCAGCTTAGGTGCCAGCGGGGGAGATATTTTAGAGACCCAGTACTTC.

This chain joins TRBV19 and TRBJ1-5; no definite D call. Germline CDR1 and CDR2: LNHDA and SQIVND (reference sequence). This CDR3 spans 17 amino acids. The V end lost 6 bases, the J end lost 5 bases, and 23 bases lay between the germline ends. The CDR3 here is CASSLFTAAYHYQPQHF. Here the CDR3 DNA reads TGTGCCAGTAGCCTTTTTACAGCGGCCTATCACTATCAGCCCCAGCATTTT.

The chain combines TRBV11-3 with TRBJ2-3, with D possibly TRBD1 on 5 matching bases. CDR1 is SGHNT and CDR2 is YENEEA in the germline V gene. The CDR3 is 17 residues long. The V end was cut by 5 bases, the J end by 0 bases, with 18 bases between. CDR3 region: CASSVRSGPGSTDTQYF. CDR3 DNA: TGTGCCAGCAGCGTCAGATCCGGGCCAGGGAGCACAGATACGCAGTATTTT.

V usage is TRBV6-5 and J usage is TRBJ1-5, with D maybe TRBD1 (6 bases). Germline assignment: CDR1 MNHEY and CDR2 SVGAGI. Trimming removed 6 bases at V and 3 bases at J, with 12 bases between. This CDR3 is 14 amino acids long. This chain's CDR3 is CASRGGQDNQPQHF. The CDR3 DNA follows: TGTGCCAGCAGGGGGGGGCAGGACAATCAGCCCCAGCATTTT.

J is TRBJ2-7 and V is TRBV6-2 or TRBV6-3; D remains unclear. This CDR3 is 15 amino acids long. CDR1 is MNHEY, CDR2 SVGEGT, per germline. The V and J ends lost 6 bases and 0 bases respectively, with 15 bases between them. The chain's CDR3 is CASSPPGMISYEQYF. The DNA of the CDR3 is TGTGCCAGCAGCCCCCCCGGAATGATCTCCTACGAGCAGTACTTC.

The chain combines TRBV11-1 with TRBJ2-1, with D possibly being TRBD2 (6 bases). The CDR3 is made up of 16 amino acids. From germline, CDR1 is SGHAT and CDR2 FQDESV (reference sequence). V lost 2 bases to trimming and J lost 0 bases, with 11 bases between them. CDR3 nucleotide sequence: TGTGCCAGCAGCTTATCATTCGGGAGCTCCTACAATGAGCAGTTCTTC. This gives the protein CASSLSFGSSYNEQFF. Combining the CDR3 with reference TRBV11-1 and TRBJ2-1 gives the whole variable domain EAEVAQSPRYKITEKSQAVAFWCDPISGHATLYWYRQILGQGPELLVQFQDESVVDDSQLPKDRFSAERLKGVDSTLKIQPAELGDSAMYLCASSLSFGSSYNEQFFGPGTRLTVL.

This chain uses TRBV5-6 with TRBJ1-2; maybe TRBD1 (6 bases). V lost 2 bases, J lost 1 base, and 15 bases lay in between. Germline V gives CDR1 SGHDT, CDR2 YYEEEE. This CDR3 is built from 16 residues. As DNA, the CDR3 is TGTGCCAGCAGCTTATCATTCCGGACAGTTAACTATGGCTACACCTTC. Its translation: CASSLSFRTVNYGYTF.

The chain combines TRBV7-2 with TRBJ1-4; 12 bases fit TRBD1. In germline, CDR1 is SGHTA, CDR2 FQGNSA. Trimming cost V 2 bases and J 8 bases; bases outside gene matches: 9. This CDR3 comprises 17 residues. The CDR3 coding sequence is TGTGCCAGCAGCTTAAGGGGACAGGGGGCTCTGGGAGAAAAACTGTTTTTT. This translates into CASSLRGQGALGEKLFF.